This TCR beta chain is drawn from a study of a mutant IDH1 vaccine in newly diagnosed glioma. About the study: Treated patients, approximately 60% male and around 40% female, averaged about 40 years of age. Earlier therapy was either radiotherapy, temozolomide, or both, and most got both.

Time point denoted: baseline, week 1 (first vaccination visit). Treatment noted: pre-vaccination baseline after standard-of-care therapy. CDR3 length: 14 amino acids. Trimming pared 5 bases from V and 5 bases from J, leaving 15 bases between. Germline lookup yields CDR1 SGHAT and CDR2 FQNNGV. Study-level points and caveats: Vaccination elicited immune responses in 90% to 95% of patients.

The repertoire was sequenced with immunoSEQ multiplex PCR; TCRdb's copy has only in-frame clones and lacks some. The sample includes about 88,000 clones, 82% of them seen just once. In regard to this clone: Its target is not known.

This receptor was taken from a man aged 35 to 55 with glioma. Some clones in this sample may be carry-over from other donors' samples. The specimen was PBMCs, collected from a glioma patient treated with radiotherapy, temozolomide or both. The J gene is TRBJ2-5, the V gene TRBV11-2; D may be TRBD1 (6 bases). The CDR3 sequence: CASSTGQSEETQYF. CDR3 nucleotides: TGTGCCAGCAGCACCGGACAGTCGGAGGAGACCCAGTACTTC.